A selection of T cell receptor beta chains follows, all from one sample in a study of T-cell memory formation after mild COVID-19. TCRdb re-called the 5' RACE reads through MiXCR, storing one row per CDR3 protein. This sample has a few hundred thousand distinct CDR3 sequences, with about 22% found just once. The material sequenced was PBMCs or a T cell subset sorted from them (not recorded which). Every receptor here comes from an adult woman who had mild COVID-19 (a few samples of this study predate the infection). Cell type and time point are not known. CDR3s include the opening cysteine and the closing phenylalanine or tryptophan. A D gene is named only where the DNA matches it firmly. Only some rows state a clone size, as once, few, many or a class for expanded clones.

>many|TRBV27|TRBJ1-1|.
CASSFQGTNTEAFF
TGTGCCAGCAGTTTCCAGGGGACGAACACTGAAGCTTTCTTT
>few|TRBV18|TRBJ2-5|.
CASSPREYGSQYF
TGTGCCAGCTCACCTCGGGAATATGGGTCCCAGTACTTC
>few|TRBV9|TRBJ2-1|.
CASSVASGYNEQFF
TGTGCCAGCAGCGTAGCCAGCGGATACAATGAGCAGTTCTTC
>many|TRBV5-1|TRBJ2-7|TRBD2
CASSPGLGYYEQYF
TGCGCCAGCAGCCCGGGACTAGGTTACTACGAGCAGTACTTC
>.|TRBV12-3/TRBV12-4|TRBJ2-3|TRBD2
CASSRISGSADTQYF
TGTGCCAGCAGCCGAATAAGCGGGAGCGCAGATACGCAGTATTTT
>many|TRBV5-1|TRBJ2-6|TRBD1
CASSLTDRGWANVLTF
TGCGCCAGCAGCTTGACTGACAGGGGATGGGCCAACGTCCTGACTTTC
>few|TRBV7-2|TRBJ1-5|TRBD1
CASSLDRDRHQPQHF
TGTGCCAGCAGCTTAGACCGGGACAGACATCAGCCCCAGCATTTT
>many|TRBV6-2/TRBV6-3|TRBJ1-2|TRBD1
CASSPGGFSYGYTF
TGTGCCAGCAGTCCAGGGGGTTTTTCCTATGGCTACACCTTC
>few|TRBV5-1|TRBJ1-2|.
CASSLSATNYGYTF
TGCGCCAGCAGCTTGTCGGCTACTAACTATGGCTACACCTTC
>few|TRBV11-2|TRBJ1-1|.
CASSLLISVKGLAFF
TGTGCCAGCAGCTTGCTCATATCGGTGAAAGGCTTGGCTTTCTTT
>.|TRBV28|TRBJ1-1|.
CASSFWDSLNTEAFF
TGTGCCAGCAGTTTTTGGGACTCACTGAACACTGAAGCTTTCTTT
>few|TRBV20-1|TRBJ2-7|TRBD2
CSVEASGSLYEQYF
TGCAGTGTAGAGGCTAGCGGGAGTCTATACGAGCAGTACTTC
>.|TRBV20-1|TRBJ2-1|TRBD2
CSARMSSGYYNEQFF
TGCAGTGCTAGAATGTCTAGCGGGTACTACAATGAGCAGTTCTTC
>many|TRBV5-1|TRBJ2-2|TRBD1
CASSSLGQGSTGELFF
TGCGCCAGCAGCTCACTGGGACAGGGATCCACCGGGGAGCTGTTTTTT
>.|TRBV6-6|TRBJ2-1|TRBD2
CASLKTGTRLHEQFF
TGTGCCAGCCTCAAGACCGGGACTAGATTGCATGAGCAGTTCTTC
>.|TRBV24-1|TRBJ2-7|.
CATPLDLWPCEQYF
TGTGCCACCCCTCTGGACCTCTGGCCTTGCGAGCAGTACTTC
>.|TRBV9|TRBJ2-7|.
CASSVARSGPYEQYF
TGTGCCAGCAGCGTAGCAAGGTCCGGCCCCTACGAGCAGTACTTC
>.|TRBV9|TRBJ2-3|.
CASSVPQRGTLHTDTQYF
TGTGCCAGCAGCGTACCCCAACGAGGGACATTACACACAGATACGCAGTATTTT
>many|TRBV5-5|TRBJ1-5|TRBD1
CASSSVRTGANQPQHF
TGTGCCAGCAGCTCCGTGAGGACAGGGGCCAATCAGCCCCAGCATTTT
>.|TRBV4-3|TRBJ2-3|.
CASSQDAVSDLPDTQYF
TGCGCCAGCAGCCAAGATGCCGTGTCCGACCTACCCGATACGCAGTATTTT
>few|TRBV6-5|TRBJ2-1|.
CASSYSRGKGSYNEQFF
TGTGCCAGCAGTTACTCTAGGGGGAAAGGCTCCTACAATGAGCAGTTCTTC
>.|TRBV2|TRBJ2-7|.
CASSWINEQYF
TGTGCCAGCAGCTGGATTAACGAGCAGTACTTC
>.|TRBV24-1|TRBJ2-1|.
CATSPLEGQQFF
TGTGCCACCAGCCCACTAGAGGGCCAGCAGTTCTTC
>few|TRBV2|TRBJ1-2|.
CASRDTAIYGYTF
TGTGCCAGCAGGGACACGGCGATTTATGGCTACACCTTC
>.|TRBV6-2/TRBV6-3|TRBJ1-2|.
CASSYSKTVLNYGYTF
TGTGCCAGCAGTTACTCGAAGACCGTACTTAACTATGGCTACACCTTC
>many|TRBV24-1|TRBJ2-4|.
CATSDDEWTDIQYF
TGTGCCACCAGTGATGACGAGTGGACGGACATTCAGTACTTC
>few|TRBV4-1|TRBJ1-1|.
CASSQSWGGEAFF
TGCGCCAGCAGCCAATCCTGGGGAGGCGAAGCTTTCTTT
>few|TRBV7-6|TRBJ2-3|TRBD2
CASSATSGAPGQYF
TGTGCCAGCAGCGCGACTAGCGGGGCCCCAGGGCAGTATTTT
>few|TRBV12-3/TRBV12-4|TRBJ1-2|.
CASFPWGGDGYTF
TGTGCCAGCTTTCCATGGGGGGGCGACGGCTACACCTTC
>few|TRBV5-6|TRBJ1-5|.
CASSLLPGTNQPQHF
TGTGCCAGCAGCTTGTTACCGGGAACCAATCAGCCCCAGCATTTT
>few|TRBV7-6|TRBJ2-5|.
CASSLASAVQETQYF
TGTGCCAGCAGCTTAGCAAGTGCGGTACAAGAGACCCAGTACTTC
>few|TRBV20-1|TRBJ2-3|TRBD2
CSASPQLAGGPQYF
TGCAGTGCTAGCCCACAACTAGCGGGGGGGCCTCAGTATTTT
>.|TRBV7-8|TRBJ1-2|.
CASSPESIYGYTF
TGTGCCAGCAGCCCGGAGAGCATCTATGGCTACACCTTC